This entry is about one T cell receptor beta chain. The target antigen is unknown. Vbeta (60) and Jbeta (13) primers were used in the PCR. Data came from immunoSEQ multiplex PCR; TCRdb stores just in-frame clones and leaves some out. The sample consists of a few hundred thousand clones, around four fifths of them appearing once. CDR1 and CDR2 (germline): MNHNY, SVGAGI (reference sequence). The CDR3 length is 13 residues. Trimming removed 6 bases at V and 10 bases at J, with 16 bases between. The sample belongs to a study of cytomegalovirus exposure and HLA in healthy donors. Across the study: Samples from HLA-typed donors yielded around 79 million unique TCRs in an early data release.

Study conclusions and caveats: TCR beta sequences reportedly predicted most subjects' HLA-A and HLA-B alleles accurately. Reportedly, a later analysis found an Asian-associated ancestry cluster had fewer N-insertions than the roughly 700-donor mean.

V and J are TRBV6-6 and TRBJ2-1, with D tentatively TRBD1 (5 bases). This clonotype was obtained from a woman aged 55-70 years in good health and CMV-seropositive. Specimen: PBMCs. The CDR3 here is CASRSDRTREQFF. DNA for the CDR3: TGTGCCAGCAGGTCCGACAGAACTCGGGAGCAGTTCTTC.